These 20 T cell receptor beta chains came from one sample sequenced in a study of control samples from healthy donors and cancer patients. Libraries were prepared by immunoSEQ multiplex PCR; TCRdb keeps only in-frame clonotypes and omits some of them. The table records tens of thousands of clones, 84% of them present only once. Source material: blood. All receptors come from a man aged 45-65 years in good health.

The gene calls are TRBV7-9 and TRBJ2-7; D not resolved. V lost 2 bases and J 0 bases, leaving 11 bases between the germline ends. Looked up from germline, CDR1 is SEHNR and CDR2 is FQNEAQ (reference sequence). CDR3 size: 15 residues. The chain's CDR3 is CASSLLKSHSYEQYF. The CDR3 DNA sequence: TGTGCCAGCAGCTTACTGAAATCCCACTCCTACGAGCAGTACTTC.

The CDR3 coding sequence is TGTGCCAGCAGCCGGGGGACTAGCGGTGCCTCCTACGAGCAGTACTTC. Amino acid sequence: CASSRGTSGASYEQYF. The genes are TRBV7-9 and TRBJ2-7, with 11 bases that match TRBD2. J was trimmed by 0 bases and V by 5 bases; bases with no gene match: 6. Per germline, CDR1 SEHNR and CDR2 FQNEAQ (reference sequence). The CDR3 covers 16 residues.

In its sample, this clone was seen once. The CDR3 bases are TGTGCCAGCAGTTACTCGATACTGAACACTGAAGCTTTCTTT. It is translated as CASSYSILNTEAFF. J is TRBJ1-1 and V is TRBV6-2 or TRBV6-3; no clear D gene. Germline V lookup: CDR1 MNHEY, CDR2 SVGEGT. Trimming left V 0 bases short and J 0 bases short, with 5 bases between. The CDR3 is 14 amino acids.

The chain uses TRBV7-9 and TRBJ1-3; D is undetermined. This CDR3 comprises 16 residues. Germline V gene sequence: CDR1 SEHNR, CDR2 FQNEAQ (reference sequence). V dropped 6 bases and J dropped 0 bases, with 15 bases sitting between them. The CDR3 is CASRGITGSSGNTIYF. Here the CDR3 DNA reads TGTGCCAGCAGGGGTATTACCGGGTCCTCTGGAAACACCATATATTTT.

The rearrangement links TRBV28 to TRBJ1-2; possibly TRBD1 for D (6 bases). CDR3 size: 14 residues. V was clipped by 5 bases and J by 2 bases, with 12 bases between them. The germline V gene encodes CDR1 MDHEN and CDR2 SYDVKM. This CDR3 reads CASSPGTLNYGYTF. The CDR3 bases are TGTGCCAGCAGTCCGGGGACACTGAACTATGGCTACACCTTC.

The chain carries TRBV19 and TRBJ2-3; 9 bases fit TRBD2. The CDR3 runs to 16 residues. Germline V gene sequence: CDR1 LNHDA, CDR2 SQIVND (reference sequence). With V trimmed by 1 base and J by 4 bases, 6 bases remained unmatched. The CDR3 DNA reads TGTGCCAGTAGTATAGTCGGGCGGGAGGGCGCAGATACGCAGTATTTT. Translating it yields CASSIVGREGADTQYF. Full variable domain (remainder filled in from reference TRBV19 and TRBJ2-3): DGGITQSPKYLFRKEGQNVTLSCEQNLNHDAMYWYRQDPGQGLRLIYYSQIVNDFQKGDIAEGYSVSREKKESFPLTVTSAQKNPTAFYLCASSIVGREGADTQYFGPGTRLTVL.

The chain uses TRBV18 and TRBJ2-5; D possibly corresponds to TRBD2 (6 bases). V shed 3 bases and J shed 1 base, with 6 bases lying between them. Germline V lookup: CDR1 KGHSH, CDR2 LQKENI. CDR3 length equals 13 residues. CDR3 in amino acids: CASSPGGQETQYF. The CDR3 DNA reads TGTGCCAGCTCACCGGGGGGCCAAGAGACCCAGTACTTC.

The chain is built from TRBV6-5 and TRBJ1-4; D call uncertain. The CDR3 runs to 12 residues. Trimming cost V 6 bases and J 4 bases, with 6 bases left between them. CDR1 and CDR2 (germline): MNHEY, SVGAGI. The CDR3 DNA follows: TGTGCCAGCAGAATACATAATGAAAAACTGTTTTTT. Translating gives CASRIHNEKLFF.

The DNA of the CDR3 is TGTGCCAGCAGCCCTCAGTTCTTC. Protein product: CASSPQFF. The chain carries TRBV9 and TRBJ2-1; D ambiguous. The CDR3 is 8 amino acids. Per germline, CDR1 SGDLS and CDR2 YYNGEE. The V and J ends lost 4 bases and 13 bases respectively, with 3 bases between them.

This sequence joins TRBV4-1 and TRBJ2-3; a possible D gene is TRBD2 (6 bases). CDR1 and CDR2 from the germline V gene are MGHRA and YSYEKL. Trimming removed 0 bases from V and 6 bases from J, with 13 bases in between. The CDR3 runs to 15 residues. In nucleotides, the CDR3 is TGCGCCAGCAGCCAAGACCGGGGGAGCGGGGATACGCAGTATTTT. Translating it yields CASSQDRGSGDTQYF.

The J gene is TRBJ2-3, the V gene TRBV5-1; D remains unclear. Deletions cut 2 bases from V and 6 bases from J, with 10 bases between. The CDR3 has 13 residues. The germline V gene has CDR1 SGHRS and CDR2 YFSETQ. The CDR3 sequence is CASSFGWDDTQYF. The CDR3 nucleotides are TGCGCCAGCAGCTTTGGTTGGGATGATACGCAGTATTTT.

This clone appeared once. The chain joins TRBV11-2 to TRBJ2-7, with a possible D match to TRBD2 (5 bases). This CDR3 has 14 residues. V lost 6 bases and J lost 3, with 15 bases in between. CDR1 and CDR2 from the germline V gene are SGHAT and FQNNGV. CDR3 region: CASRKVGVDYEQYF. The CDR3, as DNA: TGTGCCAGCAGAAAAGTGGGAGTAGACTACGAGCAGTACTTC.

The gene calls are TRBV7-2 and TRBJ1-2; TRBD1 matches 8 bases. V was pared by 0 bases and J by 1 base, with 1 base of the junction left unmatched. The CDR3 spans 15 residues. CDR1 and CDR2 from the germline V gene are SGHTA and FQGNSA. CDR3 region: CASSLAGQGNYGYTF. DNA of the CDR3: TGTGCCAGCAGCTTAGCTGGACAGGGTAACTATGGCTACACCTTC.

The chain carries TRBV3-1 (or the pseudogene TRBV3-2) and TRBJ1-6, with TRBD1 matching over 7 bases. CDR1 and CDR2 from the germline V gene are LGHDT and YNNKEL (reference sequence). J gave up 0 bases and V 6 bases, and 5 bases lay outside the gene matches. The CDR3 is 16 amino acids. This chain's CDR3 is CASSPGQPSYNSPLHF. CDR3 bases: TGTGCCAGCAGTCCGGGACAGCCCTCCTATAATTCACCCCTCCACTTT.

The chain has TRBV6-6 and TRBJ1-4, with 9 nucleotides matching TRBD1. Losses at the gene ends were 10 bases for V and 7 bases for J; bases not matched to a gene: 10. Germline V gives CDR1 MNHNY, CDR2 SVGAGI (reference sequence). The length of the CDR3 is 14 residues. CDR3 loop: CATGSGTGREKLFF. Written as DNA, the CDR3 is TGTGCCACCGGCAGCGGGACAGGGCGTGAAAAACTGTTTTTT.

This clone was counted only a few times. The V call is TRBV5-4, the J call TRBJ2-7; D could derive from TRBD1 or TRBD2 (5 bases each). Germline V CDR1 and CDR2: SGHNT, YYREEE (reference sequence). CDR3 length: 15 amino acids. V lost 1 base to trimming and J lost 2 bases, with 13 bases between them. DNA for the CDR3: TGTGCCAGCAGCTTGCAGGGACGGGTCCCCTACGAGCAGTACTTC. It is translated as CASSLQGRVPYEQYF.

This clone is a singleton in its sample. Its ends do not fully match the called genes, so a read error is possible. The V gene is TRBV27, the J gene TRBJ2-7, with D hard to call. The CDR3 is made up of 12 amino acids. CDR1 MNHEY and CDR2 SMNVEV come from the germline V gene (reference sequence). CDR3 in DNA: TGTGCCAGCAGTTCCTACCCCGATACCTTGAGCTTC. It codes for CASSSYPDTLSF.

This rearrangement joins TRBV19 to TRBJ2-6, with D possibly being TRBD1 (6 bases). CDR1 LNHDA and CDR2 SQIVND come from the germline V gene (reference sequence). CDR3 length: 15 amino acids. With 6 bases removed from V and 0 bases from J, the gap between germline ends came to 9 bases. As DNA, the CDR3 is TGTGCCAGTAGATGGGACATCTCTGGGGCCAACGTCCTGACTTTC. As protein: CASRWDISGANVLTF.

V is TRBV7-9 and J is TRBJ2-1; D not certain. Between the trimmed V and J ends, which lost 1 base and 5 bases, there was a span of 12 bases. The CDR3 is made up of 15 amino acids. CDR1 and CDR2 from the germline V gene are SEHNR and FQNEAQ (reference sequence). For the CDR3, the DNA is TGTGCCAGCAGCTTAGACCCCATTAAGAACAATGAGCAGTTCTTC. Translated: CASSLDPIKNNEQFF. The variable domain in full, completed from reference TRBV7-9 and TRBJ2-1, reads DTGVSQNPRHKITKRGQNVTFRCDPISEHNRLYWYRQTLGQGPEFLTYFQNEAQLEKSRLLSDRFSAERPKGSFSTLEIQRTEQGDSAMYLCASSLDPIKNNEQFFGPGTRLTVL.

The chain is built from TRBV30 and TRBJ2-7, with D perhaps TRBD1 (6 bases). Per germline, CDR1 GTSNPN and CDR2 SVGIG (reference sequence). The CDR3 loop spans 12 amino acids. The germline V and J ends were trimmed by 2 bases and 7 bases, with 12 bases remaining between them. CDR3 DNA: TGTGCCTGGAGTTGGGATACAGGGGAGCAGTACTTC. Protein: CAWSWDTGEQYF.